The entry that follows covers one TCR beta chain sequence. Its target is not known. PCR primers comprised 60 Vbeta and 13 Jbeta primers. Here immunoSEQ multiplex PCR was the method, and the copy in TCRdb shows in-frame clones only, minus some. This table has hundreds of thousands of clones, roughly 87% appearing once. CDR3 length equals 15 residues. The V gene lost 0 bases and the J gene lost 4 bases, with 13 bases spanning the gap. Germline loops: CDR1 SGHDT, CDR2 YYEEEE. This entry comes from a study of cytomegalovirus exposure and HLA in healthy donors. The study, taken as a whole, reports: Later findings reportedly placed an Asian-associated ancestry cluster below the roughly 730-donor mean for N-insertions.

Sequencing used PBMCs. This clonotype was obtained from a man aged 40-49 years in good health and CMV-seropositive. The V and J genes are TRBV5-6 and TRBJ1-2; D is perhaps TRBD1 (6 bases). Written as DNA, the CDR3 is TGTGCCAGCAGCTTGGATCCGGGACAAGTCTATGGCTACACCTTC. It yields the protein CASSLDPGQVYGYTF.